Below are 21 T cell receptor beta chains sequenced from a single sample in a study of blood T cell repertoires in COVID-19. The repertoire was sequenced with immunoSEQ multiplex PCR; TCRdb's copy has only in-frame clones and lacks some. The sample contains roughly 190,000 clones, around 76% of which appear only once. Source material: peripheral blood. The receptor set was obtained from a woman in her forties or fifties with active or convalescent COVID-19.

The CDR3 loop reads CASSLEGTGAQLFTGELFF. The CDR3, as DNA: TGTGCCAGCAGCTTAGAAGGGACAGGGGCCCAACTTTTCACCGGGGAGCTGTTTTTT. The V and J genes are TRBV7-4 and TRBJ2-2; 10 bases map to TRBD1. CDR3 length: 19 residues. CDR1 is SGHVT and CDR2 is SQSDAQ in the germline V gene. Losses at the gene ends were 1 base for V and 4 bases for J; bases not matched to a gene: 12.

This clone was found many times. The V call is TRBV6-5, the J call TRBJ2-7; D possibly corresponds to TRBD2 (5 bases). Trimming stripped 3 bases from V and 5 bases from J, with 8 bases between. CDR1 and CDR2 from the germline V gene are MNHEY and SVGAGI. The CDR3 is 12 residues long. Here the CDR3 reads CASSYAGDEQYF. DNA for the CDR3: TGTGCCAGCAGTTATGCCGGGGACGAGCAGTACTTC.

The rearrangement joins TRBV19 to TRBJ2-7; perhaps TRBD2 as D (7 bases). Germline CDR1 LNHDA, CDR2 SQIVND (reference sequence). The CDR3 is 15 residues long. V gave up 5 bases and J gave up 7 bases, with 21 bases separating them. The DNA for the CDR3 is TGTGCCAGTAGTCATAACGACATCGGGGGGCAAGAGCAGTACTTC. This gives the protein CASSHNDIGGQEQYF.

Only one count was recorded for this clone. Other DNA variants within this sample encode the same CDR3. CDR3 bases: TGTGCCTGGAGTGGGACAGGGGGTCAGGAGACCCAGTACTTC. Translation: CAWSGTGGQETQYF. This chain uses TRBV30 with TRBJ2-5; 10 bases fit TRBD1. The germline V gene has CDR1 GTSNPN and CDR2 SVGIG (reference sequence). The CDR3 loop spans 14 amino acids. V dropped 1 base and J dropped 5; count of bases not matched to a gene: 4.

The chain has TRBV11-2 and TRBJ1-4; TRBD1 aligns across 8 bases. This CDR3 contains 13 residues. CDR1 and CDR2 from the germline V gene are SGHAT and FQNNGV. V trimming: 5 bases; J trimming: 5 bases; junction bases outside the gene matches: 1. CDR3 DNA sequence: TGTGCCAGCAGCCGGGACAGGAATGAAAAACTGTTTTTT. It translates to CASSRDRNEKLFF. Together with reference TRBV11-2 and TRBJ1-4, the CDR3 gives the full variable domain: EAGVAQSPRYKIIEKRQSVAFWCNPISGHATLYWYQQILGQGPKLLIQFQNNGVVDDSQLPKDRFSAERLKGVDSTLKIQPAKLEDSAVYLCASSRDRNEKLFFGSGTQLSVL.

This clone has just a few counts. The CDR3 coding sequence is TGTGCCAGCAGGCGGACTGCCGGGGGCTCCTACGAGCAGTACTTC. It yields the protein CASRRTAGGSYEQYF. The chain has TRBV6-5 and TRBJ2-7; possible D gene TRBD2, 6 bases. The CDR3 runs 15 residues. The germline CDR1 and CDR2 sequences are MNHEY and SVGAGI. The V gene lost 6 bases and the J gene lost 0 bases, with 15 bases spanning the gap.

This clone was counted a single time. V gene TRBV28 combines with J gene TRBJ2-1; 14 bases line up with TRBD2. From germline, CDR1 is MDHEN and CDR2 SYDVKM. Trimming took 4 bases from V and 9 from J; bases not matched to a gene: 8. There are 16 residues in the CDR3. The CDR3 region has the DNA TGTGCCAGCAGTTCAGGGACTAGCGGGAGTTTCGGTGAGCAGTTCTTC. Its protein product is CASSSGTSGSFGEQFF.

The V gene is TRBV19, the J gene TRBJ2-3; perhaps TRBD1 as D (5 bases). The germline V gene has CDR1 LNHDA and CDR2 SQIVND (reference sequence). V was pared by 6 bases and J by 4 bases, with 8 bases between. The CDR3 loop spans 12 amino acids. The CDR3 nucleotides read TGTGCCAGTAGAACGACAGCAGATACGCAGTATTTT. Its protein product is CASRTTADTQYF.

This chain joins TRBV11-2 and TRBJ2-3, with D possibly matching TRBD1 (5 bases). Trimming stripped 4 bases from V and 3 bases from J, with 14 bases between. CDR1 and CDR2 (germline): SGHAT, FQNNGV. The CDR3 runs 15 residues. The CDR3 DNA follows: TGTGCCAGCAGCTACACAGGAACAAAAACAGATACGCAGTATTTT. Translation gives CASSYTGTKTDTQYF. Full variable domain (remainder filled in from reference TRBV11-2 and TRBJ2-3): EAGVAQSPRYKIIEKRQSVAFWCNPISGHATLYWYQQILGQGPKLLIQFQNNGVVDDSQLPKDRFSAERLKGVDSTLKIQPAKLEDSAVYLCASSYTGTKTDTQYFGPGTRLTVL.

The V gene is TRBV7-5, the J gene TRBJ1-1. TRBV7-5 is flagged as a pseudogene. This CDR3 contains 18 residues. CDR3 DNA: TGTGCCAGAAGCCATCCGATTAAAACCTATAAGCGGAACACTGAAGCTTTCTTT. Translated, it gives CARSHPIKTYKRNTEAFF.

The chain uses TRBV6-5 and TRBJ1-2; D uncertain. The CDR3 length is 12 residues. Trimming stripped 6 bases from V and 2 bases from J, with 7 bases between. Germline lookup yields CDR1 MNHEY and CDR2 SVGAGI. CDR3 protein: CASSPSNYGYTF. The CDR3 DNA is TGTGCCAGCAGCCCGTCCAACTATGGCTACACCTTC.

The chain uses TRBV19 and TRBJ1-2, with D tentatively TRBD1 (6 bases). V shed 3 bases and J shed 4 bases, with 12 bases lying between them. The CDR3 sequence is 14 residues long. Germline V gene data show CDR1 as LNHDA and CDR2 as SQIVND (reference sequence). The CDR3 region has the DNA TGTGCCAGTAGTATTGGGGAACAGGGCTATGGCTACACCTTC. This codes for CASSIGEQGYGYTF.

The chain is built from TRBV30 and TRBJ2-5; D might be TRBD2 (5 bases). The CDR3 covers 14 residues. The ends were cut back, 0 bases at V and 1 base at J, with 9 bases in the middle. The germline V gene encodes CDR1 GTSNPN and CDR2 SVGIG (reference sequence). In DNA form, the CDR3 reads TGTGCCTGGAGTGTAAGGCTAGCCCAAGAGACCCAGTACTTC. Its protein product is CAWSVRLAQETQYF.

V and J are TRBV4-2 and TRBJ2-1; D gene unclear. The length of the CDR3 is 19 residues. Germline values: CDR1 LGHNA, CDR2 YNFKEQ. Deletions cut 0 bases from V and 7 bases from J, with 25 bases between. CDR3 sequence (DNA): TGTGCCAGCAGCCAAGAAGGTCAAACTACTTGGGTCGTCAAGAATGAGCAGTTCTTC. This codes for CASSQEGQTTWVVKNEQFF.

The chain combines TRBV5-1 with TRBJ2-7; 7 bases match TRBD1. J gave up 2 bases and V 2 bases, and 7 bases lay outside the gene matches. The CDR3 covers 15 residues. In germline, CDR1 is SGHRS, CDR2 YFSETQ. CDR3 DNA: TGCGCCAGCAGCTTCCTTACAGGGGACACCTACGAGCAGTACTTC. It specifies CASSFLTGDTYEQYF.

The chain is built from TRBV15 and TRBJ1-2; D is unresolved. The germline gives CDR1 LNHNV, CDR2 YYDKDF (reference sequence). V lost 3 bases, J lost 2 bases, and 13 bases lay in between. This CDR3 has 15 residues. The CDR3 nucleotides read TGTGCCACCAGCAGTCCCCTAGGATCCAACTATGGCTACACCTTC. Its protein is CATSSPLGSNYGYTF. The whole variable domain, filled in from reference TRBV15 and TRBJ1-2, reads DAMVIQNPRYQVTQFGKPVTLSCSQTLNHNVMYWYQQKSSQAPKLLFHYYDKDFNNEADTPDNFQSRRPNTSFCFLDIRSPGLGDTAMYLCATSSPLGSNYGYTFGSGTRLTVV.

The rearrangement links TRBV19 to TRBJ1-2; TRBD1 matches at 9 bases. The CDR3 totals 16 residues. CDR1 and CDR2 from the germline V gene are LNHDA and SQIVND (reference sequence). Trimming took 5 bases from V and 4 from J; bases not matched to a gene: 11. The DNA of the CDR3 is TGTGCCAGTAGTCCTCGTCGGGACAGGGAGGGCTATGGCTACACCTTC. Translating gives CASSPRRDREGYGYTF.

For the CDR3, the DNA is TGTGCCAGCAGCTTGGACCAAGCGGGAAGCTACGAGCAGTACTTC. This gives the protein CASSLDQAGSYEQYF. The chain links TRBV7-9 to TRBJ2-7; 7 bases map to TRBD2. The CDR3 spans 15 residues. From germline, CDR1 is SEHNR and CDR2 FQNEAQ (reference sequence). The ends lost 3 bases at V and 3 bases at J; junction bases unmatched: 8.

The V gene is TRBV12-2, the J gene TRBJ2-1; the table assigns TRBD2, which was not confirmed against the DNA. TRBV12-2 is a known pseudogene. This CDR3 comprises 18 residues. The CDR3 is CASRSWGASGRSYNEQFF. CDR3 nucleotide sequence: TGTGCAAGTCGCTCCTGGGGGGCTAGCGGGAGGTCCTACAATGAGCAGTTCTTC.

V is TRBV19 and J is TRBJ1-2; D unresolved. V lost 1 base and J lost 4, with 16 bases in between. CDR1 and CDR2 from the germline V gene are LNHDA and SQIVND (reference sequence). The CDR3 loop spans 16 amino acids. The chain's CDR3 is CASSIVSAASRYGYTF. The CDR3 DNA reads TGTGCCAGTAGTATAGTATCGGCAGCGTCCCGCTATGGCTACACCTTC.

This clone appeared once. The chain links TRBV5-1 to TRBJ1-1; tentative D call: TRBD1 (6 bases). V dropped 3 bases and J dropped 0 bases, with 15 bases sitting between them. This CDR3 contains 16 residues. Germline V gene sequence: CDR1 SGHRS, CDR2 YFSETQ. CDR3 region: CASSSGGGVMNTEAFF. CDR3 sequence (DNA): TGCGCCAGCAGCTCGGGAGGGGGAGTCATGAACACTGAAGCTTTCTTT.